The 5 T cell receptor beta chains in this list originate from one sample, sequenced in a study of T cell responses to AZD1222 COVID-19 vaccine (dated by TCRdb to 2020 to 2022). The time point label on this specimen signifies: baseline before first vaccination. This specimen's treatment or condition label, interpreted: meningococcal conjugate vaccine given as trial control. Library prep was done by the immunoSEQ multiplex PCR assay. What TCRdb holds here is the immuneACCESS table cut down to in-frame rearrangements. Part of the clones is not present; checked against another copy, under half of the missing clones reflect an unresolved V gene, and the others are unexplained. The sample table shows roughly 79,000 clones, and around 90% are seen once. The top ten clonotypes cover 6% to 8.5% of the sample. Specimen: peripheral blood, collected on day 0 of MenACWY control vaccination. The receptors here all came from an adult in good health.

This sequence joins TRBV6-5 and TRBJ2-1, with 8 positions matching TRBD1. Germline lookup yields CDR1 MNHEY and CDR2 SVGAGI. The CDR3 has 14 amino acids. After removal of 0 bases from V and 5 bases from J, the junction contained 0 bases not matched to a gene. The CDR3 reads CASSYSTGDNEQFF. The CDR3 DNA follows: TGTGCCAGCAGTTACTCGACAGGGGACAATGAGCAGTTCTTC.

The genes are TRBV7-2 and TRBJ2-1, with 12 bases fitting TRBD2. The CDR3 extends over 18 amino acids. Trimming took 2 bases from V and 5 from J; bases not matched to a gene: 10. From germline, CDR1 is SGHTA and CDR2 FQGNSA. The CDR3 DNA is TGTGCCAGCAGCTTAAGTGCTAGCGGGGGGGCGTTGAACAATGAGCAGTTCTTC. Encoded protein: CASSLSASGGALNNEQFF.

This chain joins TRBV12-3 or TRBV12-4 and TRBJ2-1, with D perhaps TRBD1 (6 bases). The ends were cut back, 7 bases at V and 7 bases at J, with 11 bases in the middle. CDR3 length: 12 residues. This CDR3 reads CASNNRENEQFF. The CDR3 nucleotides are TGTGCCAGCAATAACAGGGAAAATGAGCAGTTCTTC.

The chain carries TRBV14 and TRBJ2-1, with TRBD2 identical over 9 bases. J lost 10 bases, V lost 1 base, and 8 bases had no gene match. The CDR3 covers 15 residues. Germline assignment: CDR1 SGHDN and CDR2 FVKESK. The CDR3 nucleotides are TGTGCCAGCAGCCAAGCGGCTAGCGGGACCGCCGAGCAGTTCTTC. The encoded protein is CASSQAASGTAEQFF.

CDR3 amino acids: CASSKPSGWGGTDTQYF. The CDR3 DNA reads as TGTGCCAGCAGCAAACCTAGCGGGTGGGGCGGCACAGATACGCAGTATTTT. The V gene is TRBV21-1, the J gene TRBJ2-3; the D segment call TRBD2 is taken from the table without a DNA check. TRBV21-1 is termed a pseudogene. The length of the CDR3 is 17 residues.